These 15 T cell receptor beta chains came from one sample sequenced in a study of shared clonotypes between healthy human individuals. Naive CD8 cells were CD45RO-negative, positively selected for CCR7, excluding terminally differentiated effector memory CD45RA+ cells. Measured with immunoSEQ multiplex PCR; TCRdb has only the in-frame clones, and not every one. The table lists around 650,000 clones, around 96% of them singletons. The sequenced sample was naive CD8+ T cells sorted from blood. The receptor source for this set is a woman in her thirties in good health.

The gene calls are TRBV7-9 and TRBJ2-7; D uncertain. The germline V and J ends were trimmed by 5 bases and 4 bases, with 18 bases remaining between them. This CDR3 is built from 15 residues. The V gene's germline CDR1 is SEHNR and CDR2 FQNEAQ (reference sequence). The CDR3 protein is CASSVGAIGGYEQYF. The CDR3 DNA is TGTGCCAGCAGCGTCGGCGCCATAGGTGGATACGAGCAGTACTTC.

The chain joins TRBV10-2 to TRBJ2-1; 12 bases map to TRBD2. Germline V lookup: CDR1 WSHSY, CDR2 SAAADI. The CDR3 runs to 20 residues. The V and J ends lost 6 bases and 0 bases, in that order; junction bases with no gene match: 15. The CDR3 coding sequence is TGCGCCAGCAGCTCGGGACTAGCGGGCCTCACCGTTAGCTCCTACAATGAGCAGTTCTTC. It translates to CASSSGLAGLTVSSYNEQFF.

V usage is TRBV30 and J usage is TRBJ2-2; TRBD2 agrees at 11 bases. The germline gives CDR1 GTSNPN, CDR2 SVGIG (reference sequence). The CDR3 spans 15 residues. V shed 4 bases, J shed 6 bases, and the junction held 7 bases outside the gene matches. CDR3 protein: CAWTPLLAGAGELFF. The DNA for the CDR3 is TGTGCCTGGACCCCATTACTAGCGGGAGCCGGGGAGCTGTTTTTT.

This clone was counted once. The CDR3 DNA is TGCGCCAGCAGCCCAGTCGGGGGACAGGGGTACGAGCAGTACTTC. This sequence encodes CASSPVGGQGYEQYF. The chain couples TRBV4-1 to TRBJ2-7; 10 nucleotides align to TRBD1. J lost 4 bases, V lost 4 bases, and 7 bases had no gene match. The CDR3 extends over 15 amino acids. The germline gives CDR1 MGHRA, CDR2 YSYEKL.

This chain joins TRBV4-1 and TRBJ2-1, with 9 bases identical to TRBD2. V was clipped by 0 bases and J by 3 bases; unmatched bases: 12. This CDR3 region has 19 residues. Germline CDR1 and CDR2: MGHRA and YSYEKL. In DNA form, the CDR3 reads TGCGCCAGCAGCCAAGATGGGCTAGCGGGGATTAGCTTCTACAATGAGCAGTTCTTC. Translated: CASSQDGLAGISFYNEQFF.

The J gene is TRBJ2-7, the V gene TRBV7-2; maybe TRBD2 (6 bases). Per germline, CDR1 SGHTA and CDR2 FQGNSA. The CDR3 totals 18 residues. V lost 5 bases and J 2 bases, leaving 25 bases between the germline ends. This chain's CDR3 is CASSLSSLASMIPYEQYF. The CDR3 nucleotides are TGTGCCAGCAGCCTTTCATCGCTAGCGAGCATGATACCCTACGAGCAGTACTTC.

V usage is TRBV19 and J usage is TRBJ1-5; maybe TRBD1 (5 bases). The CDR3 totals 16 residues. In germline, CDR1 is LNHDA, CDR2 SQIVND (reference sequence). The V and J ends lost 5 bases and 1 base respectively, with 15 bases between them. DNA for the CDR3: TGTGCCAGTAGTCCATGGGACGGAAAGAGCAATCAGCCCCAGCATTTT. This translates into CASSPWDGKSNQPQHF.

The J gene is TRBJ2-3, the V gene TRBV13; possible D gene TRBD2, 5 bases. Trimming took off 4 bases at V and 1 base at J, with 18 bases between the two ends. In germline, CDR1 is PRHDT, CDR2 FYEKMQ (reference sequence). The CDR3 is 17 amino acids. The CDR3 coding sequence is TGTGCCAGCAGCTCGTCGTCTGAGCGGTCCCGCACAGATACGCAGTATTTT. This codes for CASSSSSERSRTDTQYF.

This clone has only a few counts. This chain links TRBV27 with TRBJ2-1; no definite D call. The CDR3 is 12 amino acids. Trimming pared 7 bases from V and 6 bases from J, leaving 10 bases between. The V gene's germline CDR1 is MNHEY and CDR2 SMNVEV (reference sequence). The CDR3 bases are TGTGCCAGCAAGGTAGGGCCCAATGAGCAGTTCTTC. Translated: CASKVGPNEQFF.

The chain is built from TRBV28 and TRBJ2-7, with D possibly being TRBD2 (6 bases). V lost 5 bases and J 4 bases, leaving 21 bases between the germline ends. CDR1 and CDR2 from the germline V gene are MDHEN and SYDVKM. This CDR3 contains 16 residues. The CDR3 sequence: CASSPPRIADLYEQYF. In nucleotides, the CDR3 is TGTGCCAGCAGTCCCCCACGAATAGCGGACCTTTACGAGCAGTACTTC. Full variable domain (rest looked up from reference TRBV28 and TRBJ2-7): DVKVTQSSRYLVKRTGEKVFLECVQDMDHENMFWYRQDPGLGLRLIYFSYDVKMKEKGDIPEGYSVSREKKERFSLILESASTNQTSMYLCASSPPRIADLYEQYFGPGTRLTVT.

This sequence joins TRBV28 and TRBJ1-5, with D perhaps matching TRBD1 (5 bases). CDR3 length: 19 amino acids. Looked up from germline, CDR1 is MDHEN and CDR2 is SYDVKM. V was pared by 6 bases and J by 0 bases, with 24 bases between. The CDR3 loop reads CASSVRQWVGGYSNQPQHF. The DNA of the CDR3 is TGTGCCAGCAGCGTACGACAGTGGGTCGGCGGATATAGCAATCAGCCCCAGCATTTT.

This rearrangement joins TRBV15 to TRBJ2-1; 10 bases line up with TRBD2. Germline assignment: CDR1 LNHNV and CDR2 YYDKDF (reference sequence). The V and J ends lost 3 bases and 5 bases, in that order; junction bases with no gene match: 10. The CDR3 totals 17 residues. CDR3 DNA: TGTGCCACCAGCAGGGGACTAGCGACTTTGACAAACAATGAGCAGTTCTTC. It is translated as CATSRGLATLTNNEQFF. The complete variable domain, with remaining parts taken from reference TRBV15 and TRBJ2-1, reads DAMVIQNPRYQVTQFGKPVTLSCSQTLNHNVMYWYQQKSSQAPKLLFHYYDKDFNNEADTPDNFQSRRPNTSFCFLDIRSPGLGDTAMYLCATSRGLATLTNNEQFFGPGTRLTVL.

Regarding this clone: The same CDR3 also results from other DNA sequences found in this sample. The chain joins TRBV5-6 to TRBJ2-7; 12 bases are a match to TRBD2. The CDR3 consists of 15 residues. Per the germline V gene, CDR1 is SGHDT and CDR2 is YYEEEE. V lost 4 bases to trimming and J lost 3 bases; unmatched junction nucleotides: 5. The CDR3 region has the DNA TGTGCCAGCAGCCTAGGACTAGCGGGACGCTACGAGCAGTACTTC. Encoded protein: CASSLGLAGRYEQYF. The whole variable domain, filled in from reference TRBV5-6 and TRBJ2-7, reads DAGVTQSPTHLIKTRGQQVTLRCSPKSGHDTVSWYQQALGQGPQFIFQYYEEEERQRGNFPDRFSGHQFPNYSSELNVNALLLGDSALYLCASSLGLAGRYEQYFGPGTRLTVT.

As DNA, the CDR3 is TGTGCCAGCAGCGTGACTAGCGGGAGTCACACTACAGATACGCAGTATTTT. The encoded protein is CASSVTSGSHTTDTQYF. The chain combines TRBV9 with TRBJ2-3; 12 nucleotides match TRBD2. The CDR3 loop spans 17 amino acids. The V and J ends lost 2 bases and 3 bases, in that order; junction bases with no gene match: 7. CDR1 is SGDLS and CDR2 is YYNGEE in the germline V gene.

In its sample, this clone was seen a few times. The chain employs TRBV6-5 and TRBJ2-7; TRBD1 matches at 8 bases. From germline, CDR1 is MNHEY and CDR2 SVGAGI. V lost 2 bases to trimming and J lost 0 bases; unmatched junction nucleotides: 6. This CDR3 region has 16 residues. DNA of the CDR3: TGTGCCAGCAGTTACCATGCGGGACAGGCCTCCTACGAGCAGTACTTC. Its translation is CASSYHAGQASYEQYF.